These 15 T cell receptor beta chains were sequenced from one sample in a study of blood T cells in healthy people across ages. Using a J-beta primer mix together with a sample-barcoded 5' primer, a second PCR was run for roughly 6 to 11 cycles. TCRdb reanalysed the 5' RACE reads using MiXCR and keeps one entry per CDR3 protein. The table lists about 760,000 distinct CDR3 sequences, just under 25% of them singletons, with 8% to 10% in the top ten. These records were also assigned to another study, of T cells of mothers and their children.

Sample: blood. Receptors were obtained from a boy between 10 and 17 years old in good health.

The rearrangement links TRBV29-1 to TRBJ2-7, with D perhaps TRBD1 (5 bases). Trimming took 0 bases from V and 2 from J, leaving 14 bases between them. This CDR3 has 15 amino acids. In germline, CDR1 is SQVTM, CDR2 ANQGSEA. The CDR3: CSVEDDSGIPYEQYF. For the CDR3, the DNA is TGCAGCGTTGAAGATGACTCAGGGATACCCTACGAGCAGTACTTC.

Note on this clonotype: At one boundary the junction diverges from the germline segment, which might be a read error. This chain uses TRBV28 with TRBJ2-7; D ambiguous. The germline CDR1 and CDR2 sequences are MDHEN and SYDVKM. The CDR3 loop spans 14 amino acids. CDR3 amino acids: CASSSNDLAYVQYF. Written as DNA, the CDR3 is TGTGCCAGCAGTTCTAATGATTTGGCCTACGTGCAGTACTTC. The full variable domain, rest sourced from reference TRBV28 and TRBJ2-7, is DVKVTQSSRYLVKRTGEKVFLECVQDMDHENMFWYRQDPGLGLRLIYFSYDVKMKEKGDIPEGYSVSREKKERFSLILESASTNQTSMYLCASSSNDLAYVQYFGPGTRLTVT.

About this clonotype: At one end, the junction sequence differs from germline, possibly due to a read error. The chain recombines TRBV12-3 or TRBV12-4 with TRBJ2-1, with 10 nucleotides matching TRBD1. The CDR3 is 19 amino acids. CDR3 protein: CASSQRYYMGQGSYDEQFF. CDR3 coding DNA: TGTGCCAGCAGTCAACGTTACTACATGGGACAGGGGAGCTACGATGAGCAGTTCTTC.

This clonotype occurred a few times. The V gene is TRBV28, the J gene TRBJ2-2; weak D call: TRBD2 (6 bases). Looked up from germline, CDR1 is MDHEN and CDR2 is SYDVKM. With 6 bases removed from V and 2 bases from J, the gap between germline ends came to 10 bases. This CDR3 has 14 residues. The CDR3 nucleotides read TGTGCCAGCAGGGGCGGGGACAACACCGGGGAGCTGTTTTTT. It is translated as CASRGGDNTGELFF.

A few counts support this clonotype. The V gene is TRBV7-3, the J gene TRBJ2-5, with 11 positions matching TRBD2. Germline-derived CDR1 and CDR2 are SGHTA and FQGTGA. The CDR3 consists of 17 residues. The J segment lost 2 bases and the V segment lost 5 bases, leaving 10 bases of the junction unmatched. The CDR3 is CASSPMGLAELQETQYF. DNA of the CDR3: TGTGCCAGCAGCCCTATGGGACTAGCGGAATTACAAGAGACCCAGTACTTC. Full variable domain (rest looked up from reference TRBV7-3 and TRBJ2-5): GAGVSQTPSNKVTEKGKYVELRCDPISGHTALYWYRQSLGQGPEFLIYFQGTGAADDSGLPNDRFFAVRPEGSVSTLKIQRTERGDSAVYLCASSPMGLAELQETQYFGPGTRLLVL.

This clonotype was found a few times. The CDR3 reads CASSLVGQGRFPGELFF. CDR3 nucleotides: TGTGCCAGCAGCTTAGTAGGACAGGGAAGATTCCCCGGGGAGCTGTTTTTT. The chain combines TRBV7-9 with TRBJ2-2, with 8 bases lining up with TRBD1. Losses at the gene ends were 1 base for V and 6 bases for J; bases not matched to a gene: 10. This CDR3 is 17 amino acids long. Germline V gives CDR1 SEHNR, CDR2 FQNEAQ (reference sequence).

Only a few counts were recorded for this clonotype. The chain couples TRBV20-1 to TRBJ1-5, with D unresolved. The CDR3 runs 14 residues. In germline, CDR1 is DFQATT, CDR2 SNEGSKA (reference sequence). V gave up 1 base and J gave up 0 bases, with 7 bases separating them. The CDR3 DNA follows: TGCAGTGCTAGAGCCAGCTATAGCAATCAGCCCCAGCATTTT. Its protein product is CSARASYSNQPQHF.

This chain uses TRBV20-1 with TRBJ2-3; D unresolved. Trimming cost V 6 bases and J 3 bases, with 19 bases left between them. Germline V lookup: CDR1 DFQATT, CDR2 SNEGSKA (reference sequence). The length of the CDR3 is 15 residues. CDR3 region: CSAHAGEAVTDTQYF. As DNA, the CDR3 is TGCAGTGCCCATGCTGGAGAGGCGGTGACAGATACGCAGTATTTT.

This clonotype was picked up one time. V gene TRBV13 combines with J gene TRBJ2-5; possible D gene TRBD2, 7 bases. V lost 3 bases, J lost 3 bases, and 17 bases lay in between. The CDR3 has 16 residues. Germline V gene lookup returns CDR1 PRHDT and CDR2 FYEKMQ (reference sequence). The CDR3 loop reads CASSLGASGKKETQYF. The CDR3 bases are TGTGCCAGCAGCTTGGGGGCTAGCGGAAAAAAAGAGACCCAGTACTTC.

J is TRBJ2-2 and V is TRBV9, with D perhaps given as TRBD1 or TRBD2 (5 bases each). CDR1 and CDR2 (germline): SGDLS, YYNGEE. Trimming cost V 0 bases and J 5 bases, with 8 bases left between them. This CDR3 is 14 amino acids long. CDR3 protein: CASSVEEGTGELFF. CDR3 DNA sequence: TGTGCCAGCAGCGTAGAAGAGGGGACCGGGGAGCTGTTTTTT. Looking up the rest from reference TRBV9 and TRBJ2-2 gives the full variable domain: DSGVTQTPKHLITATGQRVTLRCSPRSGDLSVYWYQQSLDQGLQFLIQYYNGEERAKGNILERFSAQQFPDLHSELNLSSLELGDSALYFCASSVEEGTGELFFGEGSRLTVL.

The gene calls are TRBV11-3 and TRBJ2-1; D call uncertain. Per germline, CDR1 SGHNT and CDR2 YENEEA. V lost 3 bases and J lost 10, with 10 bases in between. There are 12 residues in the CDR3. CDR3 region: CASSFNGGEQFF. The DNA for the CDR3 is TGTGCCAGCAGCTTTAACGGCGGCGAGCAGTTCTTC.

The rearrangement joins TRBV4-3 to TRBJ2-7; 7 bases fit TRBD1. V lost 0 bases, J lost 4 bases, and 3 bases stayed unmatched. This CDR3 comprises 14 residues. From germline, CDR1 is LGHNA and CDR2 YSLEER. The DNA for the CDR3 is TGCGCCAGCAGCCAAGAAGACAGGGCGTACGAGCAGTACTTC. Amino acids: CASSQEDRAYEQYF.

This clonotype appeared a few times. This chain links TRBV5-1 with TRBJ1-3; D unresolved. There are 15 residues in the CDR3. With 0 bases removed from V and 1 base from J, the gap between germline ends came to 8 bases. Germline-derived CDR1 and CDR2 are SGHRS and YFSETQ. The CDR3 loop reads CASSLDRVSGNTIYF. In nucleotides, the CDR3 is TGCGCCAGCAGCTTGGATCGGGTTTCTGGAAACACCATATATTTT.

Notes on this clonotype: The germline gene is not matched at one end of the junction; a read error may be the cause. The gene calls are TRBV4-1 and TRBJ1-2; the match to TRBD1 covers 8 bases. Per germline, CDR1 MGHRA and CDR2 YSYEKL. The CDR3 length is 16 residues. The CDR3 region is CASTQEEDRVIYGYTF. The CDR3 nucleotides read TGCGCCAGCACCCAAGAGGAGGACAGGGTAATCTATGGCTACACCTTC.

This clonotype was seen only a few times. The genes are TRBV6-2 or TRBV6-3 and TRBJ2-7; D call uncertain. Between the trimmed V and J ends, which lost 1 base and 0 bases, there was a span of 4 bases. The CDR3 has 13 residues. Germline CDR1 and CDR2: MNHEY and SVGEGT. DNA for the CDR3: TGTGCCAGCAGTTACTGGTCCTCCTACGAGCAGTACTTC. Protein product: CASSYWSSYEQYF.